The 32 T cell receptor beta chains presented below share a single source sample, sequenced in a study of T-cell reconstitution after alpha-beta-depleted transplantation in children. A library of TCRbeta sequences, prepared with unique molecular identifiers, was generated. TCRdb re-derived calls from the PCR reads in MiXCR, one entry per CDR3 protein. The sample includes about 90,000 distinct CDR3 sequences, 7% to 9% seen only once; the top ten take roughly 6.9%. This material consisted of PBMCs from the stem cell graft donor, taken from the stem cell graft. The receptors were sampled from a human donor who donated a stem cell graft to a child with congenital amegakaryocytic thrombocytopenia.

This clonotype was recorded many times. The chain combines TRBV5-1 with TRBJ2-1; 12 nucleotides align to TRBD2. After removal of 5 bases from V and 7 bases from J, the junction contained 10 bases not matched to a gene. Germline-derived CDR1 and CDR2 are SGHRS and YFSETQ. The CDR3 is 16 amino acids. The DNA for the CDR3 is TGCGCCAGCAGTCCTAGCGGGAGGGCCGAGGTAAATGAGCAGTTCTTC. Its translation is CASSPSGRAEVNEQFF.

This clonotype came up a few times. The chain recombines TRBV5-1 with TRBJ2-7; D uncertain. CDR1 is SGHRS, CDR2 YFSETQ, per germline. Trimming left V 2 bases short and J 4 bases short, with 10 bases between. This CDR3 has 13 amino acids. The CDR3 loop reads CASSLWTDYEQYF. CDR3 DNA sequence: TGCGCCAGCAGCTTATGGACCGATTACGAGCAGTACTTC.

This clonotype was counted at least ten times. The CDR3 loop reads CASIPGGNEKLFF. For the CDR3, the DNA is TGTGCCAGCATCCCAGGGGGTAATGAAAAACTGTTTTTT. The chain links TRBV6-6 to TRBJ1-4, with 7 bases identical to TRBD1. V lost 7 bases to trimming and J lost 4 bases; unmatched junction nucleotides: 3. The CDR3 extends over 13 amino acids. Germline CDR1 is MNHNY and CDR2 is SVGAGI (reference sequence).

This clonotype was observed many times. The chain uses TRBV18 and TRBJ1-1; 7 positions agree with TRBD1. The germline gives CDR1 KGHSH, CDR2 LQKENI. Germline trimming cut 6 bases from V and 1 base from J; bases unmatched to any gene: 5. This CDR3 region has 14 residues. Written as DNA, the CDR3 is TGTGCCAGCTCGCGGGACAGCAAGAACACTGAAGCTTTCTTT. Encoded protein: CASSRDSKNTEAFF.

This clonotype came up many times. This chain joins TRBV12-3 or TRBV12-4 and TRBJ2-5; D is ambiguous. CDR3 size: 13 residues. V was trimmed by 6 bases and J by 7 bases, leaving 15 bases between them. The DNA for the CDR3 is TGTGCCAGCAGCCTCGCCTCTTTGGCGACCCAGTACTTC. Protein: CASSLASLATQYF.

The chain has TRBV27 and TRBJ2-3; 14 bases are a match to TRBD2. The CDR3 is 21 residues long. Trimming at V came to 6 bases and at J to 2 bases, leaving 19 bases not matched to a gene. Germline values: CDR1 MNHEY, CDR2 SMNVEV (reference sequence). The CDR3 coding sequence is TGTGCCAGCAGGGAGATCACTATAGGGACTAGCGGGAGTCCCCACACAGATACGCAGTATTTT. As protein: CASREITIGTSGSPHTDTQYF.

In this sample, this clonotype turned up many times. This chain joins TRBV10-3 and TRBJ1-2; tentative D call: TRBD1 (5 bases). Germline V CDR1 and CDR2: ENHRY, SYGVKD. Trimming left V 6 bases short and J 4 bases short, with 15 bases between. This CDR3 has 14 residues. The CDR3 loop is CAISATGDAYGYTF. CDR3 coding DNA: TGTGCCATCAGCGCGACGGGGGATGCCTATGGCTACACCTTC.

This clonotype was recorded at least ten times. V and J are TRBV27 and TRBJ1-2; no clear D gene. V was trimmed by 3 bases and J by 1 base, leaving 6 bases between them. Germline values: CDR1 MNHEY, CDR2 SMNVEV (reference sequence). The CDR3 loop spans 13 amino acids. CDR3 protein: CASSFQINYGYTF. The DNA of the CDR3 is TGTGCCAGCAGTTTCCAGATTAACTATGGCTACACCTTC.

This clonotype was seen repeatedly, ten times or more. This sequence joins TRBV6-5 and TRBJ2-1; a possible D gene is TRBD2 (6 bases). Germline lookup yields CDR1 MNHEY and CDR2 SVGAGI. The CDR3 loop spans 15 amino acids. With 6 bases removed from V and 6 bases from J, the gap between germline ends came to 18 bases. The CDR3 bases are TGTGCCAGCAGGGGGAGGCGGGGCCCCCTCAATGAGCAGTTCTTC. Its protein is CASRGRRGPLNEQFF.

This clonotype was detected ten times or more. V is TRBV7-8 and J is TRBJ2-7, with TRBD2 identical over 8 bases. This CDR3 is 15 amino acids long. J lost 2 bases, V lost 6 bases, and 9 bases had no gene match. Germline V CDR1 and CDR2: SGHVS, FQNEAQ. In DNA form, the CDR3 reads TGTGCCAGCAGAGACCTAGCGGGTGGGGCCTACGAGCAGTACTTC. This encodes CASRDLAGGAYEQYF.

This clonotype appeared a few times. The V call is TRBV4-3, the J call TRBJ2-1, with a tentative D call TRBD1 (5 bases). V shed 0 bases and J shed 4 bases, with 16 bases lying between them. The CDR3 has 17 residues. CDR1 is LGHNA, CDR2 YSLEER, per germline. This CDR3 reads CASSQDWGSRKYNEQFF. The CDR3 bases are TGCGCCAGCAGCCAAGACTGGGGCTCGCGCAAATACAATGAGCAGTTCTTC.

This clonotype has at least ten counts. The CDR3 DNA sequence: TGTGCCAGCAGCGGGTCCGCATATGATACGCAGTATTTT. Translation: CASSGSAYDTQYF. The chain joins TRBV11-3 to TRBJ2-3; D uncertain. Germline loops: CDR1 SGHNT, CDR2 YENEEA. CDR3 length: 13 residues. Deletions cut 5 bases from V and 6 bases from J, with 12 bases between.

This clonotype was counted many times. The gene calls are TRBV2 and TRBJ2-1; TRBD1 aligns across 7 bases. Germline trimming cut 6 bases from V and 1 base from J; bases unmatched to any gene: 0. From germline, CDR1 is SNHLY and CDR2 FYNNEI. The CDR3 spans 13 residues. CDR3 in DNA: TGTGCCAGCAGGGACAGGTCCTACAATGAGCAGTTCTTC. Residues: CASRDRSYNEQFF.

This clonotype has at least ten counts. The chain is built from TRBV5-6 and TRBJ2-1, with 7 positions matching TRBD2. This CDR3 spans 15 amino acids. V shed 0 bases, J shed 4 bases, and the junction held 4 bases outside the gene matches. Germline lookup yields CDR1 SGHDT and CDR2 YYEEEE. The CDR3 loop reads CASSLVLSGYNEQFF. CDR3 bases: TGTGCCAGCAGCTTGGTTCTTAGCGGGTACAATGAGCAGTTCTTC.

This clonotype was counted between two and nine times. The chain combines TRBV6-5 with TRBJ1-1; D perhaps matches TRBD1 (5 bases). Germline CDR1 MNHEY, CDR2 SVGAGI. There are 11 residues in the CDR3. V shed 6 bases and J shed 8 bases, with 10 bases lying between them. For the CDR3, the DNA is TGTGCCAGCAGGGCGGGACCAGAAGCTTTCTTT. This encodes CASRAGPEAFF.

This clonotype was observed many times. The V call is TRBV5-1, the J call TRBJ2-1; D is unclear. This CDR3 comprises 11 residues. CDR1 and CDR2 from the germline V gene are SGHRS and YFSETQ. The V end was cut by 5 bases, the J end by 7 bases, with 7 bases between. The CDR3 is CASRALNEQFF. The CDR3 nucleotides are TGCGCCAGCAGGGCCCTGAATGAGCAGTTCTTC.

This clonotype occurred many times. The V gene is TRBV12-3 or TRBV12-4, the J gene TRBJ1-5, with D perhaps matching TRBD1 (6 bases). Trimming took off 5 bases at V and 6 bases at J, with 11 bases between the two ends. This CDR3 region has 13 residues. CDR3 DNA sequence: TGTGCCAGCAGTCGGCAGGGGATTCAGCCCCAGCATTTT. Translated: CASSRQGIQPQHF.

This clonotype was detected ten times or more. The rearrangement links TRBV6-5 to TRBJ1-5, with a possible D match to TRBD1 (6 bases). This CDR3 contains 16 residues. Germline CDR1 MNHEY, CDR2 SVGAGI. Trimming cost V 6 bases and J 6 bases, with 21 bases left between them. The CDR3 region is CASSLTEGEGGQPQHF. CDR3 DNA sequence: TGTGCCAGCAGCCTCACGGAGGGGGAAGGTGGTCAGCCCCAGCATTTT.

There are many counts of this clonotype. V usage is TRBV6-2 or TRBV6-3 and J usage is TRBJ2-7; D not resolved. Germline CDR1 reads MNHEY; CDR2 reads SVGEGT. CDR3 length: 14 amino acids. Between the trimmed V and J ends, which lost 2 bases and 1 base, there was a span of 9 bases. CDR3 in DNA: TGTGCCAGCAGTTACCAAGACGTATCCTACGAGCAGTACTTC. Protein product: CASSYQDVSYEQYF.

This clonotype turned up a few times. The CDR3 DNA follows: TGTGCCAGCAGTTTAGGGAGGGGGCGCGGCACTGAAGCTTTCTTT. Its translation: CASSLGRGRGTEAFF. This chain links TRBV6-5 with TRBJ1-1; 7 bases are shared with TRBD1. Germline loops: CDR1 MNHEY, CDR2 SVGAGI. V lost 4 bases, J lost 4 bases, and 9 bases stayed unmatched. The CDR3 is 15 amino acids.

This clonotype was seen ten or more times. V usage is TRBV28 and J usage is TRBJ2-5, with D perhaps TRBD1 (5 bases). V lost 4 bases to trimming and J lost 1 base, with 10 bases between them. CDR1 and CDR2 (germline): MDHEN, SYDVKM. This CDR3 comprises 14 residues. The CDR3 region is CASSSDSLQETQYF. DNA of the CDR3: TGTGCCAGCAGTTCCGACAGCCTCCAAGAGACCCAGTACTTC.

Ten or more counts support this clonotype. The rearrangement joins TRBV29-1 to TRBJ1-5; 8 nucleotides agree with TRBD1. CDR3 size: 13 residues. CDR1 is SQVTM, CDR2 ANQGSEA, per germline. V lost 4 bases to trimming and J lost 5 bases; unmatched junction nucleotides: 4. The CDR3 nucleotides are TGCAGCGTTGGAGACAGGGGAGATCAGCCCCAGCATTTT. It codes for CSVGDRGDQPQHF.

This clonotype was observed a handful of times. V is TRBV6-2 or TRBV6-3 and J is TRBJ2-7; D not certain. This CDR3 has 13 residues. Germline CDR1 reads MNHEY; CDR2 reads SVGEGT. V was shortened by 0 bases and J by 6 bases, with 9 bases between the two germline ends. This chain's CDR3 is CASSYSSGLEQYF. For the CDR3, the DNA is TGTGCCAGCAGTTACTCGAGTGGTCTCGAGCAGTACTTC.

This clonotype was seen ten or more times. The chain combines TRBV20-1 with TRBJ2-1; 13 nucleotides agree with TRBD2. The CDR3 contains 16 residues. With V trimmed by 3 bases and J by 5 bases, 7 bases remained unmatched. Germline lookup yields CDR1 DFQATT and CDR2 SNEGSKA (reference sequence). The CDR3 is CSASGTSGTRNNEQFF. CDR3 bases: TGCAGTGCTAGCGGGACTAGCGGGACGAGGAACAATGAGCAGTTCTTC.

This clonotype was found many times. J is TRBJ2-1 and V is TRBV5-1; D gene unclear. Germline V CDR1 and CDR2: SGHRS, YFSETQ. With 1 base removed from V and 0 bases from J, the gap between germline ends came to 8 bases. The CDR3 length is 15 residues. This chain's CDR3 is CASSLSHSSYNEQFF. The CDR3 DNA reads TGCGCCAGCAGCTTGTCCCACAGCTCCTACAATGAGCAGTTCTTC.

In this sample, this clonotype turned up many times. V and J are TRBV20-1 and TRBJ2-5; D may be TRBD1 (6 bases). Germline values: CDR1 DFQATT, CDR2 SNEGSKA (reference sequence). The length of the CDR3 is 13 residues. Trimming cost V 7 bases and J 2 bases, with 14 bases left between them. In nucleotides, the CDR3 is TGCAGTGTTATACAGGGATATCAAGAGACCCAGTACTTC. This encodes CSVIQGYQETQYF.

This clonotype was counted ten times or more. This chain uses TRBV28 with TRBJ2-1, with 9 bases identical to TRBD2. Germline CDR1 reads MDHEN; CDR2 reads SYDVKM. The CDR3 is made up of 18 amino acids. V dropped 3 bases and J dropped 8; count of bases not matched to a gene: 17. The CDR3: CASSFPLVAGGPLHEQFF. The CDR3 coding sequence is TGTGCCAGCAGTTTCCCCCTAGTGGCGGGAGGGCCTCTGCATGAGCAGTTCTTC. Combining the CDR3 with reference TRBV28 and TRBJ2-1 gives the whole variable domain DVKVTQSSRYLVKRTGEKVFLECVQDMDHENMFWYRQDPGLGLRLIYFSYDVKMKEKGDIPEGYSVSREKKERFSLILESASTNQTSMYLCASSFPLVAGGPLHEQFFGPGTRLTVL.

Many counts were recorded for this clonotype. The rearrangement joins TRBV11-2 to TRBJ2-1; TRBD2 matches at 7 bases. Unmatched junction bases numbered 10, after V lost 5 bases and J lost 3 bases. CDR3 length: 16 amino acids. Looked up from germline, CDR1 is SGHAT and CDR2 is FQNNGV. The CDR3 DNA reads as TGTGCCAGCAGCCCCCGAGAGACTAGCCTCTACAATGAGCAGTTCTTC. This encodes CASSPRETSLYNEQFF.

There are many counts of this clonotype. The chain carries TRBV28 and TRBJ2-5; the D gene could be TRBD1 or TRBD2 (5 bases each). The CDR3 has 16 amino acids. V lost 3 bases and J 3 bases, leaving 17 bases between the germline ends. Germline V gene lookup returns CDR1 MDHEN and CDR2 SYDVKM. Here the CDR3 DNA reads TGTGCCAGCAGTTTCTGGGGGAAGGTCGGGGAAGAGACCCAGTACTTC. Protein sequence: CASSFWGKVGEETQYF.

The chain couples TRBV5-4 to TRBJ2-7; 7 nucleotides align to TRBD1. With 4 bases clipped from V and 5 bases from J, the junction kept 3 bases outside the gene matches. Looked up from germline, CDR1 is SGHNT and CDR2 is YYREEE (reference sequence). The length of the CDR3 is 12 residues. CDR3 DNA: TGTGCCAGCAGCGCTGACAGGGACGAGCAGTACTTC. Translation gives CASSADRDEQYF.

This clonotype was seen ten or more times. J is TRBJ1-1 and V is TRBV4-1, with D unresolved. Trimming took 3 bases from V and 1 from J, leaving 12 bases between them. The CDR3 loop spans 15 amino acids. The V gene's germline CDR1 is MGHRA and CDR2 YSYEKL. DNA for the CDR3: TGCGCCAGCAGCCAGCGTGCGGCAGGGAACACTGAAGCTTTCTTT. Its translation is CASSQRAAGNTEAFF.

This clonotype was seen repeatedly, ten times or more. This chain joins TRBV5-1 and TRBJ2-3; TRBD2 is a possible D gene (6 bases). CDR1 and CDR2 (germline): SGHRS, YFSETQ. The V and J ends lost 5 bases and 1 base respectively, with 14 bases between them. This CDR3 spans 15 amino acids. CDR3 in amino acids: CASSKGVAGTDTQYF. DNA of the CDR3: TGCGCCAGCAGTAAAGGTGTAGCGGGCACAGATACGCAGTATTTT.